This T cell receptor (beta chain) was found in a study of early T cells in non-severe SARS-CoV-2 infection. On the study more broadly: Sequencing was performed on bulk RNA from unsorted whole blood, leaving chains unpaired.

Individual cDNA molecules each received unique molecular identifiers attached to them. TCRdb fed the 5' RACE reads into MiXCR, producing one record per CDR3 protein. The profile shows approximately 110,000 distinct CDR3 sequences, 14% to 15% of them singletons. As regards this clonotype: Its specificity is not known.

CDR3 length: 15 amino acids. V dropped 3 bases and J dropped 1; count of bases not matched to a gene: 5. CDR1 and CDR2 (germline): SGDLS, YYNGEE. Study observations and caveats: Missing private and CD4 specificities, VDJdb matching favored anti-spike CD8 responses.

The TCR originated in an adult who was a healthcare worker with PCR-confirmed SARS-CoV-2 infection or an uninfected control (not recorded which). This rearrangement joins TRBV9 to TRBJ2-3; 7 positions match TRBD2. The sample consisted of whole blood. The CDR3, as DNA: TGTGCCAGCAGCGGGGAGGGGCTCGGCACAGATACGCAGTATTTT. It yields the protein CASSGEGLGTDTQYF.